The 23 T cell receptor beta chains below all came from one sample that was sequenced in a study of shared clonotypes between healthy human individuals. Generated by immunoSEQ multiplex PCR, the TCRdb table keeps only in-frame clones and is missing some. The table has some 2 million clones, roughly 94% seen once. Naive CD8 cells were CD45RO-negative, positively selected for CCR7, excluding terminally differentiated effector memory CD45RA+ cells. The sample consisted of naive CD8+ T cells sorted from blood. These receptors all come from a man aged 18 to 30 in good health.

Turning to this clone: This sample also contains other DNA sequences that code for the same CDR3. The rearrangement joins TRBV6-1 to TRBJ2-7; TRBD2 matches 13 bases. Germline trimming cut 3 bases from V and 3 bases from J; bases unmatched to any gene: 5. CDR1 is MNHNS, CDR2 SASEGT, per germline. The CDR3 length is 16 residues. CDR3 sequence reads: CASSEELAGGLYEQYF. CDR3 DNA sequence: TGTGCCAGCAGTGAGGAACTAGCGGGAGGGCTCTACGAGCAGTACTTC.

As to this clone: In the same sample, other DNA sequences code for this CDR3. This chain connects TRBV18 to TRBJ2-7; D is perhaps TRBD1 (5 bases). Germline V lookup: CDR1 KGHSH, CDR2 LQKENI. The CDR3 is 14 residues long. V lost 3 bases to trimming and J lost 4 bases, with 13 bases between them. The CDR3 loop reads CASSPQGRSYEQYF. The CDR3 nucleotides are TGTGCCAGCTCACCGCAGGGTAGGTCGTACGAGCAGTACTTC. The full variable domain, with the rest looked up from reference TRBV18 and TRBJ2-7, is NAGVMQNPRHLVRRRGQEARLRCSPMKGHSHVYWYRQLPEEGLKFMVYLQKENIIDESGMPKERFSAEFPKEGPSILRIQQVVRGDSAAYFCASSPQGRSYEQYFGPGTRLTVT.

This chain uses TRBV2 with TRBJ2-5, with 9 nucleotides matching TRBD2. Looked up from germline, CDR1 is SNHLY and CDR2 is FYNNEI. The junction had 11 bases not matched to a gene; V was cut back by 8 bases and J by 1 base. The CDR3 has 16 amino acids. DNA for the CDR3: TGTGCCAGCGGGGTGAGCGGGAGGACAGGCCAAGAGACCCAGTACTTC. It is translated as CASGVSGRTGQETQYF.

The chain couples TRBV11-2 to TRBJ2-2; D gene unclear. Trimming took off 1 base at V and 3 bases at J, with 15 bases between the two ends. The length of the CDR3 is 17 residues. Germline assignment: CDR1 SGHAT and CDR2 FQNNGV. CDR3 amino acids: CASSLGPGPADTGELFF. As DNA, the CDR3 is TGTGCCAGCAGCTTAGGGCCAGGACCGGCGGACACCGGGGAGCTGTTTTTT.

V is TRBV9 and J is TRBJ1-5; 7 bases fit TRBD1. Unmatched junction bases numbered 7, after V lost 4 bases and J lost 6 bases. CDR1 is SGDLS, CDR2 YYNGEE, per germline. The CDR3 is 14 amino acids. DNA of the CDR3: TGTGCCAGCAGCCGAGGACAGGACTCTCAGCCCCAGCATTTT. Translated, it gives CASSRGQDSQPQHF.

This chain joins TRBV4-3 and TRBJ2-5; no definite D call. Germline CDR1 and CDR2: LGHNA and YSLEER. CDR3 length equals 17 residues. Trimming shortened V by 0 bases and J by 0 bases, and 14 bases separated the two germline ends. CDR3 nucleotides: TGCGCCAGCAGCCAAGACGGGCCCTCAGGATACCAAGAGACCCAGTACTTC. As protein: CASSQDGPSGYQETQYF.

As regards this clone: The same CDR3 is also encoded by other DNA sequences in this sample. V usage is TRBV27 and J usage is TRBJ2-7; TRBD1 agrees at 7 bases. J was trimmed by 4 bases and V by 3 bases; bases with no gene match: 6. CDR1 and CDR2 (germline): MNHEY, SMNVEV (reference sequence). The CDR3 loop spans 14 amino acids. CDR3 sequence reads: CASSFATGVYEQYF. In DNA form, the CDR3 reads TGTGCCAGCAGTTTTGCAACAGGGGTGTACGAGCAGTACTTC.

Here the CDR3 DNA reads TGTGCCAGCAGCTTCACAAACAATGAGCAGTTCTTC. This encodes CASSFTNNEQFF. This sequence joins TRBV5-4 and TRBJ2-1, with unresolved D. The CDR3 has 12 residues. Per germline, CDR1 SGHNT and CDR2 YYREEE (reference sequence). V was cut by 2 bases and J by 5 bases, with 5 bases left in between.

The chain uses TRBV6-5 and TRBJ1-4; possible D gene TRBD1, 5 bases. Trimming left V 7 bases short and J 7 bases short, with 13 bases between. Germline V gene sequence: CDR1 MNHEY, CDR2 SVGAGI. This CDR3 has 13 amino acids. CDR3 protein: CASTGGDGEKLFF. In DNA, the CDR3 is TGTGCCAGCACTGGGGGGGACGGTGAAAAACTGTTTTTT.

This clone was seen only once. The chain couples TRBV7-9 to TRBJ1-1; D not certain. Trimming removed 2 bases at V and 0 bases at J, with 22 bases between. This CDR3 is 19 amino acids long. Germline values: CDR1 SEHNR, CDR2 FQNEAQ (reference sequence). As DNA, the CDR3 is TGTGCCAGCAGCTTATCGTGGGCGATGGCTGAGTCAATGAACACTGAAGCTTTCTTT. It yields the protein CASSLSWAMAESMNTEAFF.

The chain has TRBV6-1 and TRBJ2-1; TRBD1 matches 8 bases. Germline CDR1 and CDR2: MNHNS and SASEGT. CDR3 size: 15 residues. After removal of 4 bases from V and 6 bases from J, the junction contained 8 bases not matched to a gene. DNA of the CDR3: TGTGCCAGCAGTGCCACGGGACAGGTAGTCAATGAGCAGTTCTTC. As protein: CASSATGQVVNEQFF.

The chain recombines TRBV5-1 with TRBJ2-7; D possibly corresponds to TRBD1 (6 bases). This CDR3 has 11 amino acids. Germline V gene lookup returns CDR1 SGHRS and CDR2 YFSETQ. Trimming took off 4 bases at V and 8 bases at J, with 10 bases between the two ends. The CDR3 DNA reads as TGCGCCAGCAGCCTTCAGGGGAAGCAGTACTTC. Protein: CASSLQGKQYF.

This rearrangement joins TRBV28 to TRBJ1-4, with a weak D call TRBD1 (5 bases). CDR1 and CDR2 from the germline V gene are MDHEN and SYDVKM. V gave up 8 bases and J gave up 10 bases, with 17 bases separating them. This CDR3 has 13 amino acids. The CDR3 here is CASSSTGSPKLFF. Here the CDR3 DNA reads TGTGCCAGCTCTAGTACAGGTAGCCCAAAACTGTTTTTT. Looking up the rest from reference TRBV28 and TRBJ1-4 gives the full variable domain: DVKVTQSSRYLVKRTGEKVFLECVQDMDHENMFWYRQDPGLGLRLIYFSYDVKMKEKGDIPEGYSVSREKKERFSLILESASTNQTSMYLCASSSTGSPKLFFGSGTQLSVL.

The J gene is TRBJ1-2, the V gene TRBV15, with 8 bases matching TRBD1. The CDR3 runs 12 residues. V lost 5 bases, J lost 4 bases, and 0 bases stayed unmatched. Germline-derived CDR1 and CDR2 are LNHNV and YYDKDF (reference sequence). The CDR3 bases are TGTGCCACCAGCGACAGGGGCTATGGCTACACCTTC. It codes for CATSDRGYGYTF. Using reference TRBV15 and TRBJ1-2 for the parts outside the CDR3, the full variable domain is DAMVIQNPRYQVTQFGKPVTLSCSQTLNHNVMYWYQQKSSQAPKLLFHYYDKDFNNEADTPDNFQSRRPNTSFCFLDIRSPGLGDTAMYLCATSDRGYGYTFGSGTRLTVV.

The chain has TRBV5-1 and TRBJ2-3; D not certain. Germline V gives CDR1 SGHRS, CDR2 YFSETQ. This CDR3 contains 12 residues. Trimming left V 3 bases short and J 5 bases short, with 7 bases between. CDR3 sequence (DNA): TGCGCCAGCAGCTCGTGGGGAGATACGCAGTATTTT. Protein sequence: CASSSWGDTQYF. The variable domain in full, with the rest retrieved from reference TRBV5-1 and TRBJ2-3, is KAGVTQTPRYLIKTRGQQVTLSCSPISGHRSVSWYQQTPGQGLQFLFEYFSETQRNKGNFPGRFSGRQFSNSRSEMNVSTLELGDSALYLCASSSWGDTQYFGPGTRLTVL.

The chain carries TRBV27 and TRBJ1-1, with D possibly TRBD1 on 6 matching bases. The length of the CDR3 is 13 residues. The V gene lost 3 bases and the J gene lost 6 bases, with 11 bases spanning the gap. The germline gives CDR1 MNHEY, CDR2 SMNVEV (reference sequence). CDR3 bases: TGTGCCAGCAGTTTGTTAGGGGGGTCTGAAGCTTTCTTT. This translates into CASSLLGGSEAFF.

The J gene is TRBJ2-7, the V gene TRBV6-1; unclear D gene. The CDR3 runs 11 residues. V lost 7 bases and J lost 3, with 7 bases in between. From germline, CDR1 is MNHNS and CDR2 SASEGT. The CDR3 nucleotides read TGTGCCAGCATTATGGGCTACGAGCAGTACTTC. It is translated as CASIMGYEQYF.

The V gene is TRBV5-4, the J gene TRBJ1-1, with D possibly being TRBD1 (5 bases). The CDR3 consists of 13 residues. Trimming cost V 3 bases and J 6 bases, with 12 bases left between them. Germline V lookup: CDR1 SGHNT, CDR2 YYREEE (reference sequence). As DNA, the CDR3 is TGTGCCAGCAGCTCCTCGGAAGGGGCTGAAGCTTTCTTT. Its protein product is CASSSSEGAEAFF.

The DNA of the CDR3 is TGTGCCAGCAGCCAAGCGTCCCTCGAGCAGTACTTC. Its protein is CASSQASLEQYF. The rearrangement uses TRBV28 and TRBJ2-7; D is ambiguous. The CDR3 length is 12 residues. V lost 6 bases, J lost 6 bases, and 12 bases lay in between. The V gene's germline CDR1 is MDHEN and CDR2 SYDVKM.

The J gene is TRBJ1-4, the V gene TRBV5-6, with 9 bases that match TRBD1. The germline V gene encodes CDR1 SGHDT and CDR2 YYEEEE. V lost 4 bases, J lost 4 bases, and 8 bases stayed unmatched. There are 16 residues in the CDR3. The CDR3 sequence: CASSGDRADINEKLFF. The CDR3 DNA follows: TGTGCCAGCAGCGGGGACAGGGCCGATATTAATGAAAAACTGTTTTTT.

The J gene is TRBJ2-7, the V gene TRBV30, with TRBD1 matching over 11 bases. V gave up 5 bases and J gave up 7 bases; unmatched junction bases: 10. Germline CDR1 and CDR2: GTSNPN and SVGIG (reference sequence). This CDR3 is 14 amino acids long. CDR3 nucleotides: TGTGCCTGGTCGACCGGGACAGGGGGAGCAGAGCAGTACTTC. Translation gives CAWSTGTGGAEQYF.

V usage is TRBV2 and J usage is TRBJ1-2; D ambiguous. This CDR3 has 13 amino acids. Trimming took 6 bases from V and 4 from J, leaving 12 bases between them. The germline V gene encodes CDR1 SNHLY and CDR2 FYNNEI. The CDR3 bases are TGTGCCAGCAGCCCGTACGGAGCCTATGGCTACACCTTC. Translating it yields CASSPYGAYGYTF.

About this clone itself: Other DNA sequences from this sample encode an identical CDR3 as well. V gene TRBV13 combines with J gene TRBJ2-6; no definite D call. Trimming cost V 7 bases and J 0 bases, with 7 bases left between them. The CDR3 is 14 amino acids. Germline loops: CDR1 PRHDT, CDR2 FYEKMQ (reference sequence). CDR3 bases: TGTGCCAGCACCCGGAGCTCTGGGGCCAACGTCCTGACTTTC. It is translated as CASTRSSGANVLTF. The whole variable domain, filled in from reference TRBV13 and TRBJ2-6, reads AAGVIQSPRHLIKEKRETATLKCYPIPRHDTVYWYQQGPGQDPQFLISFYEKMQSDKGSIPDRFSAQQFSDYHSELNMSSLELGDSALYFCASTRSSGANVLTFGAGSRLTVL.